This T cell receptor (beta chain) was sequenced for a study of cytomegalovirus exposure and HLA in healthy donors. Study background: A prior study identified 100 million to 130 million unique TCR beta sequences from 200 million or so T cells. Overall study results and limits: Reportedly, HLA-A and HLA-B alleles of most subjects were accurately predicted from TCR beta. A later analysis showed TCR association rates differing by HLA locus, peaking at DRB1 and lowest at HLA-C.

V lost 2 bases and J lost 7; bases outside the gene matches: 12. The CDR3 loop spans 17 amino acids. CDR1 is LNHNV, CDR2 YYDKDF, per germline (reference sequence). Regarding this clone: Its antigen is undetermined. Other DNA sequences from this sample encode an identical CDR3 as well.

Donors consisted of healthy bone marrow donors. The PCR was carried out with 60 Vbeta primers and 13 Jbeta primers. The method was immunoSEQ multiplex PCR; TCRdb's version includes in-frame clones alone and lacks a portion of them. The table shows over 130,000 clones, with more than 75% occurring only once. The sequence was obtained from a woman aged 40 to 55 in good health and CMV-seropositive. The sequenced sample was PBMCs. V is TRBV15 and J is TRBJ1-5, with 9 bases aligning to TRBD1. This CDR3 reads CATSRNDGTGFRQPQHF. The CDR3 DNA sequence: TGTGCCACCAGCAGAAATGACGGGACAGGGTTCAGGCAGCCCCAGCATTTT.